This T cell receptor beta chain was recorded in a study of neurological immune-mediated disorders. Study outcomes and limitations: The greatest degree of TCR clonal expansion was observed in HTLV-1-associated myelopathy, with the lowest in multiple sclerosis, below that of healthy controls.

TCRdb re-called the 5' RACE reads with MiXCR, one entry per CDR3 protein. Found here are 45,000 to 65,000 distinct CDR3 sequences, 4.2% of them singletons; the top ten hold about 3%. With respect to this clonotype: Its target is not known.

Between the trimmed V and J ends, which lost 1 base and 6 bases, there was a span of 11 bases. The germline CDR1 and CDR2 sequences are DFQATT and SNEGSKA (reference sequence). The CDR3 is 13 amino acids. The clonotype was recovered from a man in his fifties or sixties with multiple sclerosis. J is TRBJ2-3 and V is TRBV20-1, with a weak D call TRBD2 (5 bases). Input material: PBMCs. CDR3 nucleotides: TGCAGTGCTAGAGCGGGGATGCGGGATACGCAGTATTTT. This gives the protein CSARAGMRDTQYF.